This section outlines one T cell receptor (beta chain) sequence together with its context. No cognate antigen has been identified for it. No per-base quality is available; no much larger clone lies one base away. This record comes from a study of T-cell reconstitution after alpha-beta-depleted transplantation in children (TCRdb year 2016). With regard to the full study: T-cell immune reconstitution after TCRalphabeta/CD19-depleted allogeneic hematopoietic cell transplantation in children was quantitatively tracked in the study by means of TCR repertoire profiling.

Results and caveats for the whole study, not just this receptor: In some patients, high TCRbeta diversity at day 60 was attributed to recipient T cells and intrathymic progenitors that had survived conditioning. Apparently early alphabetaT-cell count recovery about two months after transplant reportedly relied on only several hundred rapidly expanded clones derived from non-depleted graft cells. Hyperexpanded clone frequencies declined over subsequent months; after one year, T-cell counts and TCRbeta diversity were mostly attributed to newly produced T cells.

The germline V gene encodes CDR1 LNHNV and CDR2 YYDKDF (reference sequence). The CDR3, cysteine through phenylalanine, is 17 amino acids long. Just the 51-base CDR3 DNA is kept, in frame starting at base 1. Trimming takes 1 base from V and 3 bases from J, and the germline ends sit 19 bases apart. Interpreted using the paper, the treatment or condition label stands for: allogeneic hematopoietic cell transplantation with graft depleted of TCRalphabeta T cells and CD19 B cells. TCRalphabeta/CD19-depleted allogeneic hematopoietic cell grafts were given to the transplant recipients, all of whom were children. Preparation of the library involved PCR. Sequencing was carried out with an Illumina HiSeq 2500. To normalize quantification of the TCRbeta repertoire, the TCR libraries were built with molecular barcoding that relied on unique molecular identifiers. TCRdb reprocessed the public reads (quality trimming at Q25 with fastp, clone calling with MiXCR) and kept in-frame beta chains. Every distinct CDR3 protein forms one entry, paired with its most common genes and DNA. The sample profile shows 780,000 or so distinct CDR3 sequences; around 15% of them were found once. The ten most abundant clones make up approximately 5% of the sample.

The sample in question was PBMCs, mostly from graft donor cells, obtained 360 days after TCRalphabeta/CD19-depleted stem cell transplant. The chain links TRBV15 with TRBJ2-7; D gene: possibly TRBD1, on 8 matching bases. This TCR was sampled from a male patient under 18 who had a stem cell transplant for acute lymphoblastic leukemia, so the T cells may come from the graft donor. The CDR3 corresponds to CATSRALQGGTGYEQYF. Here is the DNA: TGTGCCACCAGCAGAGCTCTACAGGGGGGGACTGGCTACGAGCAGTACTTC.